What follows is one TCR beta chain and its context. Its antigen is not identified. This sample was included in a study of T cells in localized non-small cell lung cancer. Study-wide results and limits: Longer overall survival associated with higher blood T cell density; shorter survival with higher adjacent-lung clonality. Investigators sequenced only a single tumor region, leaving heterogeneity possible. Uninvolved adjacent lung, not tumor, had the highest T cell clonality. Appearance in adjacent lung was seen for a median about 58 of the top 100 tumor clones.

The method was immunoSEQ multiplex PCR; TCRdb's version includes in-frame clones alone and lacks a portion of them. The sample yields around 83,000 clones, over 60% seen once. V lost 3 bases and J 3 bases, leaving 6 bases between the germline ends. Germline V gene data show CDR1 as SGHVS and CDR2 as FQNEAQ. CDR3 length: 12 residues. V and J are TRBV7-8 and TRBJ2-7; TRBD1 might be the D (5 bases). The material was PBMCs, obtained before any cancer treatment. This sequence originates from a man aged 40 to 70 with stage II squamous cell lung carcinoma. The CDR3 DNA reads TGTGCCAGCAGCTTGCAGGGCTACGAGCAGTACTTC. Protein sequence: CASSLQGYEQYF.